This TCR beta chain derives from a study of vaccination and CD4 T cells after COVID-19. The overall study: The authors used overlapping spike peptides from SARS-CoV-2, HCoV-NL63, HCoV-OC43 and HCoV-229E to stimulate cells. Overall study findings and caveats: Median SARS-CoV-2-reactive clonotype numbers rose nonsignificantly, about 20 to 38. Convalescent patients displayed spike mono-reactivity in 304 of 307 vaccine-specific clones.

In regard to this clonotype: Antigen unknown.

The CDR3 is 12 residues long. Germline V gives CDR1 ENHRY, CDR2 SYGVKD. Trimming left V 6 bases short and J 4 bases short, with 10 bases between. The study sequenced cultured CD4+ T cell DNA using the Oncomine TCR Beta short-read assay. TCRdb used MiXCR to reprocess the PCR reads, holding one entry per CDR3 protein. The sample has 3,500 to 5,500 distinct CDR3 sequences; roughly 70% are singletons. Specified treatment: approximately 10-day PBMC culture with coronavirus spike peptide pools or control peptides (ViraFEST assay). This TCR derives from a human donor who had recovered from COVID-19. The source material was CD4+ T cells from blood, cultured in vitro. The gene calls are TRBV10-3 and TRBJ2-7; D is undetermined. In DNA, the CDR3 is TGTGCCATCAGCCCGGATTTTTACGAGCAGTACTTC. Its translation is CAISPDFYEQYF.